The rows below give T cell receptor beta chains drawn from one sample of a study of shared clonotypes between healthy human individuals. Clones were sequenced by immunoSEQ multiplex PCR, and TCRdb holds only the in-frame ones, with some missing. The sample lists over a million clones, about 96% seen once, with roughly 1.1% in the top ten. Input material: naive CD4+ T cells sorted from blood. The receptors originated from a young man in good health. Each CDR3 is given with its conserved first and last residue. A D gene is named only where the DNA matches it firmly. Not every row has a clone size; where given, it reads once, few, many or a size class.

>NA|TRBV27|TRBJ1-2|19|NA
CASSPRVGGSLTSDYGYTF
TGTGCCAGCAGTCCGCGGGTGGGGGGCTCCCTAACTTCGGACTATGGCTACACCTTC
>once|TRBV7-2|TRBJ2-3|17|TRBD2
CASSLETSGIRTDTQYF
TGTGCCAGCAGCTTGGAGACTAGCGGGATTCGCACAGATACGCAGTATTTT
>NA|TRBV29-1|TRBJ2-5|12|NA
CSVEQGGETQYF
TGCAGCGTTGAACAGGGCGGAGAGACCCAGTACTTC
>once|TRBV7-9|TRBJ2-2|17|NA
CASSSRGRGRESGELFF
TGTGCCAGCAGCTCCAGGGGCCGCGGGCGTGAATCCGGGGAGCTGTTTTTT
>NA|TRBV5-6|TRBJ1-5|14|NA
CASSLWGRNQPQHF
TGTGCCAGCAGCTTGTGGGGAAGGAATCAGCCCCAGCATTTT
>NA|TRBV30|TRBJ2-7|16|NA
CAWDRGRLERAYEQYF
TGTGCCTGGGACAGAGGGAGACTGGAGAGAGCTTACGAGCAGTACTTC
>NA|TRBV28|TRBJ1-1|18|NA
CASTRNAGSLLRTREAFF
TGTGCCAGCACGCGAAATGCAGGGTCTTTATTAAGGACGCGAGAAGCTTTCTTT
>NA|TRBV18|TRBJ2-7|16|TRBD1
CASSQTGFPSADEQYF
TGTGCCAGCTCACAGACAGGGTTCCCAAGTGCTGACGAGCAGTACTTC
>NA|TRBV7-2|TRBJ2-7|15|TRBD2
CASSPGGAPFYEQYF
TGTGCCAGCAGCCCGGGGGGGGCTCCCTTCTACGAGCAGTACTTC
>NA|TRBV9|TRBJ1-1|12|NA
CASSSGRTEAFF
TGTGCCAGTTCATCCGGACGGACTGAAGCTTTCTTT
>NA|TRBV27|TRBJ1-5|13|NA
CASSLRGNQPQHF
TGTGCCAGCAGTTTAAGAGGCAATCAGCCCCAGCATTTT
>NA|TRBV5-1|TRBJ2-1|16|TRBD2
CASSWLAGEPYNEQFF
TGCGCCAGCAGCTGGCTAGCGGGAGAACCCTACAATGAGCAGTTCTTC
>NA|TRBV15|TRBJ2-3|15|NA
CATSRDPQTKDTQYF
TGTGCCACCAGCAGAGATCCCCAGACAAAAGATACGCAGTATTTT
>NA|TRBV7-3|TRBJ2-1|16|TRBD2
CASSLSSGSSYNEQFF
TGTGCCAGCAGCTTGTCTAGCGGGAGCTCCTACAATGAGCAGTTCTTC
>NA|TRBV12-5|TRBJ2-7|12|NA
CASGLSLGEQYF
TGTGCTAGTGGTTTGAGTCTTGGCGAGCAGTACTTC
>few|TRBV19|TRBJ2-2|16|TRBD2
CASSYLAGANTGELFF
TGTGCCAGTAGTTACCTAGCGGGAGCGAACACCGGGGAGCTGTTTTTT
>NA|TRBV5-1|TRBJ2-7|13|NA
CASSLVGLSEQYF
TGCGCCAGCAGCTTGGTAGGGCTCAGCGAGCAGTACTTC
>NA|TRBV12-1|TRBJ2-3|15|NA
CANPPQLAGPRKQYF
TGTGCCAACCCGCCACAACTAGCGGGTCCTAGGAAGCAGTATTTT
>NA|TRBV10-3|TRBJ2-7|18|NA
CAISEPREQDFITYEQYF
TGTGCCATCAGTGAGCCACGGGAGCAAGACTTCATAACCTACGAGCAGTACTTC
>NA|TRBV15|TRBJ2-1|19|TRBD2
CATSSRGGRGAGGDNEQFF
TGTGCCACCAGCAGCCGTGGGGGGCGCGGGGCGGGAGGTGACAATGAGCAGTTCTTC
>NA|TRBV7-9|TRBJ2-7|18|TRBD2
CASSSGLAGPTRDYEQYF
TGTGCCAGCAGCTCCGGACTAGCGGGCCCGACCCGGGACTACGAGCAGTACTTC
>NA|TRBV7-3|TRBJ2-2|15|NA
CASSLIPGAAGELFF
TGTGCCAGCAGCTTAATTCCGGGGGCGGCCGGGGAGCTGTTTTTT
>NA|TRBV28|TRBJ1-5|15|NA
CASKLFRGEYQPQHF
TGTGCCAGCAAACTTTTTAGGGGGGAATATCAGCCCCAGCATTTT
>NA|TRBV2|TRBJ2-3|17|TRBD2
CASSALAGGPSTDTQYF
TGTGCCAGCAGTGCTCTAGCGGGAGGGCCGAGCACAGATACGCAGTATTTT
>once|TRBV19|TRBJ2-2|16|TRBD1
CASSIADRDNTGELFF
TGTGCCAGTAGTATAGCCGACAGGGACAACACCGGGGAGCTGTTTTTT
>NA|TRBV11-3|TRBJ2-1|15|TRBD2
CASSSTSGYDNEQFF
TGTGCCAGCAGCTCGACTAGCGGTTATGACAATGAGCAGTTCTTC
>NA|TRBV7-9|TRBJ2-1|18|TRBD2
CASGGTSGNPFRYNEQFF
TGTGCCAGCGGAGGGACTAGCGGGAATCCATTTCGTTACAATGAGCAGTTCTTC
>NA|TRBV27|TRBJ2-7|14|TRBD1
CASSLDGTDYEQYF
TGTGCCAGCAGTTTAGACGGGACAGACTACGAGCAGTACTTC
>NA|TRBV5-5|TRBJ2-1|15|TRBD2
CASSLPLAGGGEQFF
TGTGCCAGCAGCTTGCCCCTAGCGGGAGGTGGCGAGCAGTTCTTC
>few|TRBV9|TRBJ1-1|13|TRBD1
CASSVVEGQEAFF
TGTGCCAGCAGCGTAGTCGAGGGACAGGAAGCTTTCTTT
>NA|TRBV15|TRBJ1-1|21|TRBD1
CATSRDAGEKRTGPTNTEAFF
TGTGCCACCAGCAGAGATGCGGGGGAGAAAAGGACAGGGCCCACGAACACTGAAGCTTTCTTT
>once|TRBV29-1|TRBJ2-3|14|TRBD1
CSGRDRVGTDTQYF
TGCAGCGGGAGGGACAGGGTAGGCACAGATACGCAGTATTTT
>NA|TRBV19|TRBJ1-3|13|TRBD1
CASSGTAGNTIYF
TGTGCCAGTAGTGGGACAGCCGGAAACACCATATATTTT
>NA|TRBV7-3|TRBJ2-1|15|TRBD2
CASSSTAGASNEQFF
TGTGCCAGCAGCTCGACAGCGGGAGCTTCTAATGAGCAGTTCTTC
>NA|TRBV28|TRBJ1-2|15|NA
CASSQSSRHEYGYTF
TGTGCCAGCAGTCAATCGTCGAGACACGAGTATGGCTACACCTTC
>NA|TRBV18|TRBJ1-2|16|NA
CASSPTGRGANYGYTF
TGTGCCAGCTCACCCACGGGGAGGGGAGCTAACTATGGCTACACCTTC
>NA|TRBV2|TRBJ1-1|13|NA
CASGLVWNTEAFF
TGTGCCAGCGGGTTGGTTTGGAACACTGAAGCTTTCTTT
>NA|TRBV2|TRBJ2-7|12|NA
CASKGISYEQYF
TGTGCCAGCAAGGGAATTTCCTACGAGCAGTACTTC
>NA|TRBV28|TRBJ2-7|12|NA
CASNHVSHEQYF
TGTGCCAGCAACCACGTCAGCCACGAGCAGTACTTC
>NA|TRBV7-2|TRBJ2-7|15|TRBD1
CASLRVATGTYEQYF
TGTGCCAGCCTACGAGTGGCGACAGGGACCTACGAGCAGTACTTC
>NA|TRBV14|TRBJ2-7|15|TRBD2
CASSRTSGFLYEQYF
TGTGCCAGCAGCCGGACTAGCGGATTTTTATACGAGCAGTACTTC
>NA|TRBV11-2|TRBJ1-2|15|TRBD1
CASSSGQGAYYGYTF
TGTGCCAGCAGCTCCGGACAGGGGGCATACTATGGCTACACCTTC
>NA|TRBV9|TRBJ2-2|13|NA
CASSSLQGAELFF
TGTGCCAGCAGCTCACTACAGGGTGCGGAGCTGTTTTTT
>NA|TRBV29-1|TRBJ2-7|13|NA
CSVGGLLFYEQYF
TGCAGCGTTGGGGGGCTACTGTTCTACGAGCAGTACTTC
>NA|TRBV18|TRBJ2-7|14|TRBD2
CASHSGRGLSEQYF
TGTGCCAGCCATAGCGGGAGGGGACTTAGCGAGCAGTACTTC
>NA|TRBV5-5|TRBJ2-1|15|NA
CASSLVPGRANEQFF
TGTGCCAGCAGCTTGGTACCGGGGCGGGCCAATGAGCAGTTCTTC
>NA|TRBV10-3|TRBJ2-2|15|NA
CAISENRGGTGELFF
TGTGCCATCAGTGAGAACCGGGGCGGCACCGGGGAGCTGTTTTTT
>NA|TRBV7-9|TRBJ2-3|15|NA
CASSPLKIFTDTQYF
TGTGCCAGCAGCCCACTAAAGATTTTTACAGATACGCAGTATTTT
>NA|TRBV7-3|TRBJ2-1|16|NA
CASSLIAGKAYNEQFF
TGTGCCAGCAGCTTAATCGCGGGAAAGGCTTACAATGAGCAGTTCTTC
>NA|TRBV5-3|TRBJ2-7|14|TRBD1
CARSCPGQNHEQYF
TGTGCCAGAAGCTGTCCGGGACAGAATCACGAGCAGTACTTC
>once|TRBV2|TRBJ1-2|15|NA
CASSEALPGDYGYTF
TGTGCCAGCAGTGAAGCGCTTCCAGGCGACTATGGCTACACCTTC
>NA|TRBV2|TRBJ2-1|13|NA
CASSQQGLNEQFF
TGTGCCAGCAGTCAACAGGGATTGAATGAGCAGTTCTTC
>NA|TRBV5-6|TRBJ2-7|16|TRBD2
CASSSALRRESYEQYF
TGTGCCAGCAGCTCGGCTTTGAGGCGGGAGTCCTACGAGCAGTACTTC
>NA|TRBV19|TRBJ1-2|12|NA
CASTPTRYGYTF
TGTGCCAGTACCCCGACGCGCTATGGCTACACCTTC
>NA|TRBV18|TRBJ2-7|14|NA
CASSLITNSYEQYF
TGTGCCAGCTCACTCATAACAAACTCCTACGAGCAGTACTTC
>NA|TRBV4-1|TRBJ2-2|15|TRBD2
CASSNRLAGTGELFF
TGCGCCAGCAGCAACCGACTAGCGGGGACCGGGGAGCTGTTTTTT
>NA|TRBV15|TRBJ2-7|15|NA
CATSRDPIPSREQYF
TGTGCCACCAGCAGAGATCCGATTCCCAGCCGCGAGCAGTACTTC